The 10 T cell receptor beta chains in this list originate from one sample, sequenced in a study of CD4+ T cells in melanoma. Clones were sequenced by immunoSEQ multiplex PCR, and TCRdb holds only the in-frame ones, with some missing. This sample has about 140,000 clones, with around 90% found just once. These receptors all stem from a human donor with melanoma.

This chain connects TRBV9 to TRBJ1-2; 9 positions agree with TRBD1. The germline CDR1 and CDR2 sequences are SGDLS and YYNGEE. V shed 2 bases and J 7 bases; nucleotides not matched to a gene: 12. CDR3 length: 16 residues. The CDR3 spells CASSVVRGQGVCGYTF. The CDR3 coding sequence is TGTGCCAGCAGCGTGGTAAGGGGACAGGGTGTTTGTGGCTACACCTTC.

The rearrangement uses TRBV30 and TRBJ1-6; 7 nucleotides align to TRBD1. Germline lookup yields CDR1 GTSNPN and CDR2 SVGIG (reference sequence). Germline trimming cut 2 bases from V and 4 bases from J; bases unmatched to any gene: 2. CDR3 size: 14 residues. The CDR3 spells CAWSRDSYNSPLHF. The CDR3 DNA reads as TGTGCCTGGAGTAGGGACAGTTATAATTCACCCCTCCACTTT.

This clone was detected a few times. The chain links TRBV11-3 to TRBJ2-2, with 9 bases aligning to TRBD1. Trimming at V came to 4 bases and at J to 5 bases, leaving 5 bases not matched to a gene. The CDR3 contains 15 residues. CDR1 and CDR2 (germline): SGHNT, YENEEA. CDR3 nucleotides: TGTGCCAGCAGCTCCCAGACAGGGGGAACCGGGGAGCTGTTTTTT. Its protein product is CASSSQTGGTGELFF.

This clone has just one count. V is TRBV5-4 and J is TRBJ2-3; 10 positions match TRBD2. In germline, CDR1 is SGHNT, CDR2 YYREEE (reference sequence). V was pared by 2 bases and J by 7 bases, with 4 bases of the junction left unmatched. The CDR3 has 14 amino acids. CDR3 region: CASSFSSGGNTQYF. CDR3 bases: TGTGCCAGCAGCTTCTCTAGCGGGGGAAATACGCAGTATTTT.

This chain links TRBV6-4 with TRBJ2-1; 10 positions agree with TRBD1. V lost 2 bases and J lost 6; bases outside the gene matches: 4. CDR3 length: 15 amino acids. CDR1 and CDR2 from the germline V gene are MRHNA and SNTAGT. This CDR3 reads CASSDRDRGVNEQFF. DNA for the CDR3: TGTGCCAGCAGTGACCGGGACAGGGGTGTCAATGAGCAGTTCTTC.

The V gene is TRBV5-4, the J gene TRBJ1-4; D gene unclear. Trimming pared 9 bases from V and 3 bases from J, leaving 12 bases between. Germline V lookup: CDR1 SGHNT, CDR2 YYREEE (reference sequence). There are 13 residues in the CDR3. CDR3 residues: CATQERANEKLFF. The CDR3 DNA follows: TGTGCCACCCAGGAAAGAGCTAATGAAAAACTGTTTTTT.

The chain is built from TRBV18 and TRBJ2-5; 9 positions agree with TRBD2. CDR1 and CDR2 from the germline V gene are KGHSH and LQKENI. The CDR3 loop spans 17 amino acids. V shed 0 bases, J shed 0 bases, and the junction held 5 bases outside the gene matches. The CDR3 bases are TGTGCCAGCTCACCACCCTCAAGCGGGGGGTACCAAGAGACCCAGTACTTC. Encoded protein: CASSPPSSGGYQETQYF.

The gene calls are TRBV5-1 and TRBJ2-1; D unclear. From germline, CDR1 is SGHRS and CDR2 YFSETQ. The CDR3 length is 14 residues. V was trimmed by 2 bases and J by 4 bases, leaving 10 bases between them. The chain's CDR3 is CASSFGEPYNEQFF. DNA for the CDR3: TGCGCCAGCAGCTTTGGGGAACCTTACAATGAGCAGTTCTTC.

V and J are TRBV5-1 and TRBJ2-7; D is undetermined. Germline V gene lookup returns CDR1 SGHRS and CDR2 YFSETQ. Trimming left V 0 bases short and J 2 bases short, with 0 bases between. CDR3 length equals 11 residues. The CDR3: CASSLAYEQYF. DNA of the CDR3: TGCGCCAGCAGCTTGGCCTACGAGCAGTACTTC.

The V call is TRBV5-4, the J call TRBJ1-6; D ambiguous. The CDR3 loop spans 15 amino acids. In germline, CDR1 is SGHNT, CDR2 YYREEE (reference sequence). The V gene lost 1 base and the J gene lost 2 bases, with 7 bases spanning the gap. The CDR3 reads CASSLSTPYNSPLHF. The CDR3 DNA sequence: TGTGCCAGCAGCTTGAGTACCCCCTATAATTCACCCCTCCACTTT.